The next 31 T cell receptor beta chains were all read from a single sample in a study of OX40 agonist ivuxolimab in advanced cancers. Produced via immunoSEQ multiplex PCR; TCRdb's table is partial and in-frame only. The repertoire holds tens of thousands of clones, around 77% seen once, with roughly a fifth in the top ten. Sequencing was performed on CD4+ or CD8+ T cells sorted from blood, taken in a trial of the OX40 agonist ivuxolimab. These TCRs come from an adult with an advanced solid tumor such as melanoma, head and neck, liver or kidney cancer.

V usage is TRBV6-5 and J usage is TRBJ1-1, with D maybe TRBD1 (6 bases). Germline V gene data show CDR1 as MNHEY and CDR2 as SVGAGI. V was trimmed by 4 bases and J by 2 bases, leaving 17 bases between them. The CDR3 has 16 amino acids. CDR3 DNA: TGTGCCAGCAGTTTCGCTCGGCAGGGGTCCAACACTGAAGCTTTCTTT. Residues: CASSFARQGSNTEAFF.

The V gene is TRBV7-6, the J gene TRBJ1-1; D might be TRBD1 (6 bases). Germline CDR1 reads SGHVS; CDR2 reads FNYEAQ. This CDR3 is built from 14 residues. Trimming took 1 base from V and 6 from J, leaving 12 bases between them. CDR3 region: CASSLEGGLAEAFF. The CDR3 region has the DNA TGTGCCAGCAGCTTAGAGGGGGGCCTCGCTGAAGCTTTCTTT.

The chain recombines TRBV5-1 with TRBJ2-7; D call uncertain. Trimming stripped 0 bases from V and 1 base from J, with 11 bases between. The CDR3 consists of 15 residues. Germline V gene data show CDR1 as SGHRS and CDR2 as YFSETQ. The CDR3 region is CASSLVGPSSYEQYF. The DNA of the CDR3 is TGCGCCAGCAGCTTGGTCGGACCCTCTTCCTACGAGCAGTACTTC.

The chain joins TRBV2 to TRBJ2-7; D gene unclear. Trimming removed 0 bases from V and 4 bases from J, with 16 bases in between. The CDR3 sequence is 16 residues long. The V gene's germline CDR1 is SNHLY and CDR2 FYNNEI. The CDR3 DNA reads TGTGCCAGCAGTGAAGCGCTTCGGAGTGGGATATACGAGCAGTACTTC. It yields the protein CASSEALRSGIYEQYF.

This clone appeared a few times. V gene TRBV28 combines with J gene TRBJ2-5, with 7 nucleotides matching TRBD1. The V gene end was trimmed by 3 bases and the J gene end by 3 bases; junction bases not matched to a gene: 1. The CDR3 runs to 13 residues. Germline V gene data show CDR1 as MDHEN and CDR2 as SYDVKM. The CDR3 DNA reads TGTGCCAGCAGTTTCACAGGGGAAGAGACCCAGTACTTC. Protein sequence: CASSFTGEETQYF.

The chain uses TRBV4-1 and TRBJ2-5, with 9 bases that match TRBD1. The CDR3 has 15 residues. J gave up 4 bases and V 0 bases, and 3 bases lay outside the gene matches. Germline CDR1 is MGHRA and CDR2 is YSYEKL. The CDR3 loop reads CASSQDPDRGETQYF. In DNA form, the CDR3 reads TGCGCCAGCAGCCAAGACCCGGACAGGGGAGAGACCCAGTACTTC.

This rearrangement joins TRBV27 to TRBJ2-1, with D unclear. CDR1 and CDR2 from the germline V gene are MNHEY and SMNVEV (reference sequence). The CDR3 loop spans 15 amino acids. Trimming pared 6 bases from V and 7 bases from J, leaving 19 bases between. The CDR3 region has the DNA TGTGCCAGCAGAGACCCAGTCGGCATCTGGAATGAGCAGTTCTTC. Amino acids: CASRDPVGIWNEQFF.

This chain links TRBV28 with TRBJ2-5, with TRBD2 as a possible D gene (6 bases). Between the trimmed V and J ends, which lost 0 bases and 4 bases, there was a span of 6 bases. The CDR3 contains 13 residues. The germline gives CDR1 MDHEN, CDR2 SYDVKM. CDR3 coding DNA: TGTGCCAGCAGTTTATGGGGGGGAGAGACCCAGTACTTC. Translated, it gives CASSLWGGETQYF.

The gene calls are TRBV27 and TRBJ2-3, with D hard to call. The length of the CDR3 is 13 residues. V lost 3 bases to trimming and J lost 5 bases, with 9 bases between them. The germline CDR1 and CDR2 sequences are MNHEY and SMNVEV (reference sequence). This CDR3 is CASSLQTGDTQYF. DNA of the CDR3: TGTGCCAGCAGTTTGCAAACGGGAGATACGCAGTATTTT.

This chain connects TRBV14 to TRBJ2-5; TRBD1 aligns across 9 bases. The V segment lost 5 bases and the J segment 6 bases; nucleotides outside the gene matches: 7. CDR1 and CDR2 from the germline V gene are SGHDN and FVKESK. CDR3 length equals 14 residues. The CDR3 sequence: CASSSGQGLKTQYF. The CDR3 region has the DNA TGTGCCAGCAGCAGCGGACAGGGGTTGAAGACCCAGTACTTC. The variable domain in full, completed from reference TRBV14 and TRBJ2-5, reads EAGVTQFPSHSVIEKGQTVTLRCDPISGHDNLYWYRRVMGKEIKFLLHFVKESKQDESGMPNNRFLAERTGGTYSTLKVQPAELEDSGVYFCASSSGQGLKTQYFGPGTRLLVL.

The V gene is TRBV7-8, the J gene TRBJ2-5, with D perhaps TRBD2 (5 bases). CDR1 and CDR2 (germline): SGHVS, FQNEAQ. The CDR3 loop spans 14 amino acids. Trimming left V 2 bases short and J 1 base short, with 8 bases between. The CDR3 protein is CASSLSGLQETQYF. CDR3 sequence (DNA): TGTGCCAGCAGCTTAAGCGGCCTCCAAGAGACCCAGTACTTC.

The CDR3 DNA reads TGTGCCAGCAGCTCACGGACAGGGGAAACCTACGAGCAGTACTTC. It translates to CASSSRTGETYEQYF. The genes are TRBV7-9 and TRBJ2-7, with 9 bases lining up with TRBD1. The trim removed 4 bases at V and 2 bases at J, leaving 6 bases unmatched. Germline values: CDR1 SEHNR, CDR2 FQNEAQ (reference sequence). CDR3 length: 15 amino acids.

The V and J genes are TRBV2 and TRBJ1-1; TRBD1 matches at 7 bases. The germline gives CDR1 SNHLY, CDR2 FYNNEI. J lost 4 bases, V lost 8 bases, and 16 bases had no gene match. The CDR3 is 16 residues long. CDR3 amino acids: CASAYTVTGWGTEAFF. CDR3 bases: TGTGCCAGCGCCTACACCGTGACAGGGTGGGGCACTGAAGCTTTCTTT.

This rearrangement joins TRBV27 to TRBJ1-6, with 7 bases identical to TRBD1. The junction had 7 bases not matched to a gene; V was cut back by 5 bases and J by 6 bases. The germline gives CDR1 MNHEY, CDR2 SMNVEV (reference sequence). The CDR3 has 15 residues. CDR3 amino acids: CASSIGPGGNSPLHF. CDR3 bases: TGTGCCAGCAGTATCGGTCCAGGGGGTAATTCACCCCTCCACTTT.

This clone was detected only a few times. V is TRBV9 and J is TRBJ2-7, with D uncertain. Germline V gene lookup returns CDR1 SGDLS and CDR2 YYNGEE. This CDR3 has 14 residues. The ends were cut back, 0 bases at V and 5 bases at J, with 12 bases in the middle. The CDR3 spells CASSVEILPNEQYF. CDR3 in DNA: TGTGCCAGCAGCGTAGAGATCCTCCCCAACGAGCAGTACTTC.

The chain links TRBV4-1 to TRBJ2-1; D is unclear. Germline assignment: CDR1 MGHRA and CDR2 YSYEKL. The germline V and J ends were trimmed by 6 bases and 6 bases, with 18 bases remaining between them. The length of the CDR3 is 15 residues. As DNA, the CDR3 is TGCGCCAGCAGTCGTACAGTAATCGAGCTCAATGAGCAGTTCTTC. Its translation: CASSRTVIELNEQFF.

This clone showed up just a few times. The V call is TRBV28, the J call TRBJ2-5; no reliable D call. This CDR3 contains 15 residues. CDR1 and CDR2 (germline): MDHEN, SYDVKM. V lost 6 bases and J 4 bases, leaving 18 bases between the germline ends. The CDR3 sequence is CASSHTFTETETQYF. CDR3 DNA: TGTGCCAGCAGCCATACCTTCACGGAGACAGAGACCCAGTACTTC.

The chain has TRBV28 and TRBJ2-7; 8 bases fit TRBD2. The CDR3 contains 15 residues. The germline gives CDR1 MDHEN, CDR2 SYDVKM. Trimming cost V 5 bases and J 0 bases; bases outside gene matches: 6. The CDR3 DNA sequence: TGTGCCAGCAGTCCATTAGCGGGGAGCTCCTACGAGCAGTACTTC. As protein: CASSPLAGSSYEQYF.

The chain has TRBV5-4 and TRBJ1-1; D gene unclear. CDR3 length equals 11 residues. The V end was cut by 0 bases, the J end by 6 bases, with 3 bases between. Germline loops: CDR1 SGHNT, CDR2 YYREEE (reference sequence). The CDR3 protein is CASSLGPEAFF. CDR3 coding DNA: TGTGCCAGCAGCTTGGGGCCTGAAGCTTTCTTT.

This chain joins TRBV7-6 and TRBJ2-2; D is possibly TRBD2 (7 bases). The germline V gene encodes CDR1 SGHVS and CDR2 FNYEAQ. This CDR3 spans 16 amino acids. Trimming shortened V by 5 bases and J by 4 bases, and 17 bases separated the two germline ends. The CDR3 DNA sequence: TGTGCCAGCAGCCAAATCGGGGGCGGGGGCACCGGGGAGCTGTTTTTT. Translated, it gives CASSQIGGGGTGELFF.

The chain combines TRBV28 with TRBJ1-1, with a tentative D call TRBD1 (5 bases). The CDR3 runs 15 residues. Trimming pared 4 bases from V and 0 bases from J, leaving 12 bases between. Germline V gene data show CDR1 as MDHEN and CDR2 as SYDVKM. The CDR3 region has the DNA TGTGCCAGCAGTTCAAACAGGTACCTGAACACTGAAGCTTTCTTT. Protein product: CASSSNRYLNTEAFF.

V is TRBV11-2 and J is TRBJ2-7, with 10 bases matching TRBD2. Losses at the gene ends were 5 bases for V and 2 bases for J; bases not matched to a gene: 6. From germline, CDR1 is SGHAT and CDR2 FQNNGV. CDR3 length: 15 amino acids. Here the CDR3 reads CASSVTSGTPYEQYF. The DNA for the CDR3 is TGTGCCAGCAGCGTAACTAGCGGGACCCCCTACGAGCAGTACTTC. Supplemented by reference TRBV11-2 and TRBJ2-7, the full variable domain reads EAGVAQSPRYKIIEKRQSVAFWCNPISGHATLYWYQQILGQGPKLLIQFQNNGVVDDSQLPKDRFSAERLKGVDSTLKIQPAKLEDSAVYLCASSVTSGTPYEQYFGPGTRLTVT.

The CDR3 DNA reads as TGTGCCAGCTCATCTCTGAAGGATTACAATGAGCAGTTCTTC. Encoded protein: CASSSLKDYNEQFF. The chain links TRBV18 to TRBJ2-1; no clear D. Germline V gene data show CDR1 as KGHSH and CDR2 as LQKENI. The length of the CDR3 is 14 residues. Trimming took off 5 bases at V and 4 bases at J, with 12 bases between the two ends.

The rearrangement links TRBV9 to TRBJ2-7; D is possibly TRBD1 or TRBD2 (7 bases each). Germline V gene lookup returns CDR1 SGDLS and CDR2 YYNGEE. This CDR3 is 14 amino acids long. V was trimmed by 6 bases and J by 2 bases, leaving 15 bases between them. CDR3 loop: CASNRGDSPYEQYF. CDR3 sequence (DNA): TGTGCCAGCAACCGGGGGGACAGCCCCTACGAGCAGTACTTC.

CDR3 DNA: TGTGCCAGCAGCCAAGATGACAGAACTAGAGGACAAAAACTGTTTTTT. Amino acid sequence: CASSQDDRTRGQKLFF. The chain combines TRBV14 with TRBJ1-4; weak D call: TRBD1 (5 bases). Trimming pared 0 bases from V and 9 bases from J, leaving 17 bases between. Germline V gives CDR1 SGHDN, CDR2 FVKESK. The CDR3 sequence is 16 residues long.

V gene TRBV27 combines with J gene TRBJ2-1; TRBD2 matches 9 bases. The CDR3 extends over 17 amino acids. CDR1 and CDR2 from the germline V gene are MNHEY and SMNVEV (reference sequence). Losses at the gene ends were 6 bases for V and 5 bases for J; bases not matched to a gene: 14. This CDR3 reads CASSPRGGGGADNEQFF. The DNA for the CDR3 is TGTGCCAGCAGCCCGAGGGGTGGCGGGGGGGCAGACAATGAGCAGTTCTTC.

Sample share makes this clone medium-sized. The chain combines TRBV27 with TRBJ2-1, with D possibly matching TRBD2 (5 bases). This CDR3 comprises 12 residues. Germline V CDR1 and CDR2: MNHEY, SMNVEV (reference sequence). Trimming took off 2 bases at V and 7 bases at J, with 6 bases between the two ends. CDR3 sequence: CASSLRGNEQFF. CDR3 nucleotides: TGTGCCAGCAGTTTAAGAGGGAATGAGCAGTTCTTC.

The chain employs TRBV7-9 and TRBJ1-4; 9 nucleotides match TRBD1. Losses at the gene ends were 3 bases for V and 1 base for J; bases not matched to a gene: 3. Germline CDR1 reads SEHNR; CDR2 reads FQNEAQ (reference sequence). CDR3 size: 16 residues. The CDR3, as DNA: TGTGCCAGCAGCTTGCCGGGACAGGGAACTAATGAAAAACTGTTTTTT. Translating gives CASSLPGQGTNEKLFF.

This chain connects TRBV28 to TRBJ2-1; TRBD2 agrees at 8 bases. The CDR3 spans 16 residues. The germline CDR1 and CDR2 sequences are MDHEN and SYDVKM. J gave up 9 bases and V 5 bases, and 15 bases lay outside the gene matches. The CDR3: CASSPLGAGEPREQFF. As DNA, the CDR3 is TGTGCCAGCAGTCCCCTAGGAGCGGGGGAGCCCCGTGAGCAGTTCTTC.

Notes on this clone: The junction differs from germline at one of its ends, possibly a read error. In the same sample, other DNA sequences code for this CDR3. The DNA for the CDR3 is TGTGCCAGCAGTTTCTCCGGGGGGAGCTATGGTTACACCTTC. Its protein product is CASSFSGGSYGYTF. The genes are TRBV28 and TRBJ1-2; weak D call: TRBD1 (5 bases). This CDR3 is 14 amino acids long. Germline V gene lookup returns CDR1 MDHEN and CDR2 SYDVKM.

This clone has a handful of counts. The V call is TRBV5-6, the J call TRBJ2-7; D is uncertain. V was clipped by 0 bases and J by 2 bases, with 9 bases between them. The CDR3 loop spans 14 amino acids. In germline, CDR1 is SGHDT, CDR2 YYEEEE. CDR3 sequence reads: CASSLGGFAYEQYF. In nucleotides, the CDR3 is TGTGCCAGCAGCTTGGGGGGATTCGCCTACGAGCAGTACTTC.